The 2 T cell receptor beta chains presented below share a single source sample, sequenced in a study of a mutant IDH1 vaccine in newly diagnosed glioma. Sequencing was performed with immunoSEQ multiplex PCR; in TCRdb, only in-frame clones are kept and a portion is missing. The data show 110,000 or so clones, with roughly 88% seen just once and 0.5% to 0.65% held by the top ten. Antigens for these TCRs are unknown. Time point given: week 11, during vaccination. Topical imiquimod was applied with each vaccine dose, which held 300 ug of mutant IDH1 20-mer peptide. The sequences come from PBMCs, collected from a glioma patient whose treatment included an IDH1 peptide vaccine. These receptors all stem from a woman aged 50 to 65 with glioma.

The CDR3 DNA reads as TGCAGCACAGGGAGCAATGAGCAGTTCTTC. Protein sequence: CSTGSNEQFF. The genes are TRBV29-1 and TRBJ2-1; tentative D call: TRBD1 (6 bases). CDR3 size: 10 residues. The germline gives CDR1 SQVTM, CDR2 ANQGSEA. V was trimmed by 8 bases and J by 6 bases, leaving 8 bases between them.

The CDR3 is CASSLQPQHYNEQFF. Written as DNA, the CDR3 is TGTGCCAGCAGCCTGCAACCTCAACATTACAATGAGCAGTTCTTC. The chain couples TRBV9 to TRBJ2-1; D is uncertain. With 4 bases removed from V and 4 bases from J, the gap between germline ends came to 15 bases. CDR1 SGDLS and CDR2 YYNGEE come from the germline V gene. The CDR3 length is 15 residues.